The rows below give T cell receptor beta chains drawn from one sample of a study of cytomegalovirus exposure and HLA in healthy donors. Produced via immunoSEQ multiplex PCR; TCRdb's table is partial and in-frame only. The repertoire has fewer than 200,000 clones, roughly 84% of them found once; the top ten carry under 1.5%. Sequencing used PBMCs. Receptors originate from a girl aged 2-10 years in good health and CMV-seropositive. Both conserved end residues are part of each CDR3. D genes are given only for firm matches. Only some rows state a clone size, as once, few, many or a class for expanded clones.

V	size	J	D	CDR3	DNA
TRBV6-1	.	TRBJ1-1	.	CASIISVMNTEAFF	TGTGCCAGCATTATAAGCGTAATGAACACTGAAGCTTTCTTT
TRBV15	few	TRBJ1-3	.	CATSRDLTGRAGNTIYF	TGTGCCACCAGCAGAGATCTCACAGGGCGAGCTGGAAACACCATATATTTT
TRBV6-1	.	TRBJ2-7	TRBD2	CASSEAGLAESYEQYF	TGTGCCAGCAGTGAAGCGGGACTAGCAGAATCCTACGAGCAGTACTTC
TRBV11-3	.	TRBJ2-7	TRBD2	CASSPGLADSYEQYF	TGTGCCAGCAGCCCCGGACTAGCGGATTCCTACGAGCAGTACTTC
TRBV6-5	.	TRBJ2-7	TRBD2	CASSLGLAGGPEQYF	TGTGCCAGCAGTTTGGGACTAGCGGGAGGGCCGGAGCAGTACTTC
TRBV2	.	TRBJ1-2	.	CASSVYRVYTF	TGTGCCAGCAGTGTGTACAGAGTGTACACCTTC
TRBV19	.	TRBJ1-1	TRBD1	CASSGQGAPDTEAFF	TGTGCCAGTTCGGGACAGGGGGCGCCGGACACTGAAGCTTTCTTT
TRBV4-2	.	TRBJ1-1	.	CASSQDSPTEAFF	TGTGCCAGCAGCCAAGATAGTCCCACTGAAGCTTTCTTT
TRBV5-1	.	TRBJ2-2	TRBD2	CASSLGFLSGGNTGELFF	TGCGCCAGCAGCTTGGGGTTCCTGAGCGGGGGAAACACCGGGGAGCTGTTTTTT
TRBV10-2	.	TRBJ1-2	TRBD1	CASSAGTGDGDGYTF	TGCGCCAGCAGTGCCGGGACAGGGGATGGGGATGGCTACACCTTC
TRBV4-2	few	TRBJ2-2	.	CASTDSWELFF	TGTGCCAGCACCGACTCTTGGGAGCTGTTTTTT
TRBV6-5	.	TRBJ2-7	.	CATSLTVVYEQYF	TGTGCCACCTCCCTGACAGTAGTCTACGAGCAGTACTTC
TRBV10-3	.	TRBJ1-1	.	CAISGNSTLRTEAFF	TGTGCCATCAGTGGGAACAGTACTTTACGAACTGAAGCTTTCTTT
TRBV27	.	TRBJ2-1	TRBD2	CASSSLLAGAYNEQFF	TGTGCCAGCAGCTCCCTCCTAGCGGGAGCGTACAATGAGCAGTTCTTC
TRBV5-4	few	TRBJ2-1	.	CASSLAGGGGASYNEQFF	TGTGCCAGCAGCTTGGCCGGAGGTGGGGGGGCATCTTACAATGAGCAGTTCTTC
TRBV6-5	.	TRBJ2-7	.	CASSPLIRGREQYF	TGTGCCAGCAGTCCACTGATCAGGGGCCGCGAGCAGTACTTC
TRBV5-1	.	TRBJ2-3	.	CASSLELPSTDTQYF	TGCGCCAGCAGCTTGGAACTGCCCTCCACAGATACGCAGTATTTT
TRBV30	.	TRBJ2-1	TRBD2	CAWSMGLAGGSHNEQFF	TGTGCCTGGAGTATGGGACTAGCGGGAGGTAGTCACAATGAGCAGTTCTTC
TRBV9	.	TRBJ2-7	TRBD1	CASSVGQGAYEQYF	TGTGCCAGCAGCGTAGGGCAGGGGGCGTACGAGCAGTACTTC
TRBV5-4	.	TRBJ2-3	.	CASSQSGRVFTDTQYF	TGTGCCAGCAGCCAGTCAGGCAGGGTCTTCACAGATACGCAGTATTTT
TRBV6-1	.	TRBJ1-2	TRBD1	CASSREGQGYGYTF	TGTGCCAGCAGTCGGGAAGGACAGGGCTATGGCTACACCTTC
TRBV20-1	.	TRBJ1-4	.	CSASLYEKLFF	TGCAGTGCTAGTCTCTACGAAAAACTGTTTTTT
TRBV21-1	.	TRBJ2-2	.	CAEMSYRDRGNTGELFF	TGTGCCGAAATGTCTTACCGGGACAGGGGTAACACCGGGGAGCTGTTTTTT
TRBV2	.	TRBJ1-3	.	CASTGETGNTIYF	TGTGCCAGCACAGGGGAAACTGGAAACACCATATATTTT
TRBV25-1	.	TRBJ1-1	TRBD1	CASSDSRGLVAEAFF	TGTGCCAGCAGTGATTCGAGGGGGCTAGTCGCTGAAGCTTTCTTT
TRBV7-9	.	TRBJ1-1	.	CAPQGEANTEAFF	TGTGCCCCACAGGGTGAGGCGAACACTGAAGCTTTCTTT
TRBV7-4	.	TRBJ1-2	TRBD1	CASSHGSNRGVDGYTF	TGTGCCAGCAGCCACGGAAGTAACAGGGGCGTCGATGGCTACACCTTC
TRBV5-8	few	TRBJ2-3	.	CASSHTSRDWRTDTQYF	TGTGCCAGCAGCCATACAAGCCGGGACTGGCGGACAGATACGCAGTATTTT
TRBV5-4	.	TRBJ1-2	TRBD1	CASREDRAGGYTF	TGTGCCAGCAGAGAAGACAGGGCAGGTGGCTACACCTTC
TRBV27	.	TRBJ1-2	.	CASSLRQNYGYTF	TGTGCCAGCAGTTTAAGACAGAACTATGGCTACACCTTC
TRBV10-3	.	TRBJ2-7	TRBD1	CAIRKTGEEQYF	TGTGCCATCAGGAAGACAGGGGAGGAGCAGTACTTC
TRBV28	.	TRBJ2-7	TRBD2	CASSLRVVAGASWYEQYF	TGTGCCAGCAGTTTAAGGGTGGTAGCGGGAGCTTCTTGGTACGAGCAGTACTTC
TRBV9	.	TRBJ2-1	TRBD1	CASSPGQGARYNEQFF	TGTGCCAGCAGCCCAGGACAGGGGGCAAGGTACAATGAGCAGTTCTTC
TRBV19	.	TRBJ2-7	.	CASSIENPYEQYF	TGTGCCAGTAGTATCGAGAACCCCTACGAGCAGTACTTC
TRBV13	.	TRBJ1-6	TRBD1	CASRPEIGTANNSPLHF	TGTGCCAGCAGGCCTGAAATCGGGACAGCCAATAATTCACCCCTCCACTTT
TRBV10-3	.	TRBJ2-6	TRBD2	CATGGLAGGRGSGANVLTF	TGTGCCACCGGGGGACTAGCGGGAGGGAGGGGCTCTGGGGCCAACGTCCTGACTTTC
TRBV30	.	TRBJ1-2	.	CAWTPGDYGYTF	TGTGCCTGGACCCCCGGTGACTATGGCTACACCTTC
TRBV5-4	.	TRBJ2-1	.	CASSGKGESSYNEQFF	TGTGCCAGCAGCGGCAAGGGAGAGAGCTCCTACAATGAGCAGTTCTTC
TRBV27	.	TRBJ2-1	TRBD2	CASSLSLGASGDNEQFF	TGTGCCAGCAGTTTATCCCTCGGGGCTAGCGGGGACAATGAGCAGTTCTTC
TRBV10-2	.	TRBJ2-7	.	CASSESLPGTYEQYF	TGCGCCAGCAGTGAGTCGCTCCCAGGGACCTACGAGCAGTACTTC
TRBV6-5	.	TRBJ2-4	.	CASRGGGYAKNIQYF	TGTGCCAGCAGAGGAGGGGGCTATGCCAAAAACATTCAGTACTTC
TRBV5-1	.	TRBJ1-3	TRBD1	CASSLLPQQGASGNTIYF	TGCGCCAGCAGCTTATTGCCTCAACAGGGGGCTTCTGGAAACACCATATATTTT
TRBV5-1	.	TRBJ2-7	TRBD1	CASSPIPTGGYEQYF	TGCGCCAGCAGCCCAATACCGACAGGGGGCTACGAGCAGTACTTC
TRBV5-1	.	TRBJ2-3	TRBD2	CASSLGLAGVSDTQYF	TGCGCCAGCAGCTTGGGACTAGCGGGAGTATCAGATACGCAGTATTTT
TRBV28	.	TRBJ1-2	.	CASSLRGYGYTF	TGTGCCAGCAGTCTTCGCGGCTATGGCTACACCTTC
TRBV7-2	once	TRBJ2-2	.	CASSPQGGGTGELFF	TGTGCCAGCAGCCCACAGGGAGGGGGGACCGGGGAGCTGTTTTTT
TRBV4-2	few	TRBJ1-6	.	CASNRGTYSPLHF	TGTGCCAGCAATCGGGGGACTTATTCACCCCTCCACTTT
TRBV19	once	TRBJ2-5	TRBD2	CASSAVWGGEETQYF	TGTGCCAGTAGTGCCGTTTGGGGGGGGGAAGAGACCCAGTACTTC
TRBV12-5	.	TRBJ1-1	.	CASGLEGVTEAFF	TGTGCTAGTGGTTTGGAGGGGGTCACTGAAGCTTTCTTT
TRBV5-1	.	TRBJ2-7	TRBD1	CASSLPQGAGGEQYF	TGCGCCAGCAGCCTCCCACAGGGGGCCGGGGGCGAGCAGTACTTC
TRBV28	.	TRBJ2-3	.	CASSLTKYYTDTQYF	TGTGCCAGCAGTTTGACCAAATACTACACAGATACGCAGTATTTT
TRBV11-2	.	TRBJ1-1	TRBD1	CASRALTGRTEAFF	TGTGCCAGCAGAGCACTGACAGGGAGGACTGAAGCTTTCTTT
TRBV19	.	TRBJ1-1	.	CASSIVQGSTEAFF	TGTGCCAGTAGTATAGTTCAGGGAAGCACTGAAGCTTTCTTT
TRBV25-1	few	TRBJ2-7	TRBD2	CATGGRESYEQYF	TGTGCCACCGGGGGGAGGGAGAGCTACGAGCAGTACTTC
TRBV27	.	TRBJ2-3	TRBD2	CASSLSPRLAGSSPTVDTQYF	TGTGCCAGCAGTTTATCGCCTCGACTAGCGGGATCGTCCCCCACTGTAGATACGCAGTATTTT